This T cell receptor beta chain originates from a study of graft-versus-host responses after intestinal transplantation. Study outcomes and limitations: Recipient bone marrow held GvH clones, some seen earlier in ileum or blood. Early after transplant, HvG clones declined as circulating GvH clones peaked.

This CDR3 contains 14 residues. Germline CDR1 is SGHTA and CDR2 is FQGTGA. Irradiated, violet-dye-labeled stimulator cells, around 200,000 in number, were plated with around 200,000 CFSE-labeled responder cells. Here immunoSEQ multiplex PCR was the method, and the copy in TCRdb shows in-frame clones only, minus some. The sample holds around 6,200 clones, 20% to 25% seen once. This clone was detected a few times. Its ends do not fully match the called genes, so a read error is possible. J is TRBJ2-7 and V is TRBV7-3, with TRBD2 as a possible D gene (6 bases). Sequenced here: alloreactive CD4+ T cells from a mixed lymphocyte reaction culture, sampled before transplantation. As to subset: CFSE-low proliferating T cells sorted from approximately 6-day pre-transplant mixed lymphocyte reaction (GvH or HvG direction). This TCR was recovered from a human patient who was an organ donor for intestinal transplantation. DNA for the CDR3: TGCGCCAGCAGCCGGGGACTTGTAGGGAACGAGCAGTACTTC. It codes for CASSRGLVGNEQYF.